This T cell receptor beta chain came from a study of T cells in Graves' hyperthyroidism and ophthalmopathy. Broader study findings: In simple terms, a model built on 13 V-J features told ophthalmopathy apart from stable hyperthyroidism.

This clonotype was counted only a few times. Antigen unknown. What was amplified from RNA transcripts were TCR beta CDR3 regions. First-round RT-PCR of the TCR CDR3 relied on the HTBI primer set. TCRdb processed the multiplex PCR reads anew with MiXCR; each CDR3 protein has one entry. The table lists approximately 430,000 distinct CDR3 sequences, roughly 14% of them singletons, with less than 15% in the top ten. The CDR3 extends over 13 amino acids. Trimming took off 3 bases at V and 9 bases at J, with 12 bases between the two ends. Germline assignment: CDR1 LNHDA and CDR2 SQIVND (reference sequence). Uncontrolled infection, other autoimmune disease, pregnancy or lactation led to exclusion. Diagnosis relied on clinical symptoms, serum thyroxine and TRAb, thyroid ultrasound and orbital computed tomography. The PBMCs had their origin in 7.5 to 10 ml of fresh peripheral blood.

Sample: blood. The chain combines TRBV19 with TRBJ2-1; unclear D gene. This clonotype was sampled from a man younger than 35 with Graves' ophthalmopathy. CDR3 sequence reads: CASSIGDSGEQFF. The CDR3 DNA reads TGTGCCAGTAGTATCGGCGATTCCGGTGAGCAGTTCTTC.